Listed below are T cell receptor beta chains from one sample, sequenced in a study of blood T cell repertoires in COVID-19. Using immunoSEQ multiplex PCR, the repertoire was profiled, and TCRdb retains in-frame clones only, with some absent. The sample shows tens of thousands of clones, just over 85% of them seen only once. Sample: peripheral blood. The receptors were sampled from a man between 40 and 49 years old with acute or convalescent COVID-19. Both conserved end residues are part of each CDR3. The D gene is left open where the match is weak. Rows may omit the clone size; those that give it use once, few, many or a size class.

j_call v_call clone_size d_call cdr3_aa cdr3_nt
TRBJ1-5 TRBV5-8 once NA CASSRPPVGAAGQPQHF TGTGCCAGCAGCAGGCCTCCAGTTGGGGCGGCGGGACAGCCCCAGCATTTT
TRBJ2-7 TRBV27 NA NA CASSSLAGGLEQYF TGTGCCAGCAGTTCGCTAGCTGGGGGGTTGGAGCAGTACTTC
TRBJ1-1 TRBV9 NA NA CASSVGDGGTEAFF TGTGCCAGCAGCGTGGGGGACGGGGGTACTGAAGCTTTCTTT
TRBJ2-7 TRBV10-1 NA NA CASSLDEGSYEQYF TGCGCCAGCAGTCTGGACGAGGGCTCCTACGAGCAGTACTTC
TRBJ2-2 TRBV6-4 medium-sized NA CASSTGSNTGELFF TGTGCCAGCAGTACAGGGTCGAACACCGGGGAGCTGTTTTTT
TRBJ1-5 TRBV3-1/TRBV3-2 NA NA CASSQGQGNIIHF TGTGCCAGCAGCCAAGGCCAGGGGAACATCATTCATTTT
TRBJ1-2 TRBV5-6 few NA CASSSLGSSNYGYTF TGTGCCAGCAGCTCATTGGGCAGCAGTAACTATGGCTACACCTTC
TRBJ1-6 TRBV2 NA TRBD1 CASSVQGAGNSPLHF TGTGCCAGCAGTGTTCAGGGGGCTGGTAATTCACCCCTCCACTTT
TRBJ1-1 TRBV2 NA NA CASSSTGQRGTEAFF TGTGCCAGCAGTAGTACCGGACAAAGGGGGACTGAAGCTTTCTTT
TRBJ2-7 TRBV12-3/TRBV12-4 NA NA CASKRTALDEQYF TGTGCCAGCAAGCGGACAGCTCTAGACGAGCAGTACTTC
TRBJ1-4 TRBV5-4 NA NA CASSGRAQGELFF TGTGCCAGCAGCGGCCGGGCCCAAGGGGAACTGTTTTTT
TRBJ1-1 TRBV29-1 NA NA CSASAGEAFF TGCAGCGCCTCGGCAGGTGAAGCTTTCTTT
TRBJ2-2 TRBV6-6 NA NA CASSYLRDLGTGELFF TGTGCCAGCAGTTACCTTCGGGATCTAGGCACCGGGGAGCTGTTTTTT
TRBJ1-2 TRBV10-1 NA NA CASSEVGINYGYTF TGCGCCAGCAGTGAGGTCGGGATTAACTATGGCTACACCTTC
TRBJ1-1 TRBV5-4 NA NA CASSRQQANTEAFF TGTGCCAGCAGCAGGCAACAGGCGAACACTGAAGCTTTCTTT
TRBJ2-5 TRBV7-9 few TRBD2 CASSTSGGAGETQYF TGTGCCAGCTCAACGAGCGGGGGGGCCGGGGAGACCCAGTACTTC
TRBJ2-7 TRBV2 NA TRBD2 CASSETDWWAGGQSSYEQYF TGTGCCAGCAGTGAAACGGATTGGTGGGCGGGGGGGCAAAGCTCCTACGAGCAGTACTTC
TRBJ1-5 TRBV19 NA NA CASTIGRLNQPQHF TGTGCCAGTACCATTGGGCGTCTCAATCAGCCCCAGCATTTT
TRBJ2-2 TRBV7-9 NA TRBD1 CASSNDRGSNTGELFF TGTGCCAGCAGCAACGACAGGGGGTCGAACACCGGGGAGCTGTTTTTT
TRBJ2-2 TRBV14 NA NA CASSPPGGSTGELFF TGTGCCAGCAGCCCCCCGGGGGGCAGCACCGGGGAGCTGTTTTTT
TRBJ1-2 TRBV7-3 NA TRBD1 CASSPDRGRGYTF TGTGCCAGCAGCCCGGACAGGGGCAGGGGCTACACCTTC
TRBJ2-5 TRBV7-2 NA NA CASSPIAAGRETQYF TGTGCCAGCAGCCCTATAGCCGCCGGTCGGGAGACCCAGTACTTC
TRBJ2-2 TRBV5-1 few TRBD2 CASSAGGTANTGELFF TGCGCCAGCAGCGCCGGGGGGACCGCGAACACCGGGGAGCTGTTTTTT
TRBJ1-2 TRBV9 NA TRBD1 CASSVEETGGGYTF TGTGCCAGCAGCGTAGAAGAGACAGGGGGTGGCTACACCTTC
TRBJ2-3 TRBV24-1 NA NA CATSDLRGSTDTQYF TGTGCCACCAGTGATTTGCGGGGGTCCACAGATACGCAGTATTTT
TRBJ1-2 TRBV28 once TRBD1 CASTYPTGGSYGYTF TGTGCCAGCACCTACCCCACAGGGGGAAGCTATGGCTACACCTTC
TRBJ2-7 TRBV6-4 NA NA CASSVYSRFYEQYF TGTGCCAGCAGTGTTTACTCGAGGTTCTACGAGCAGTACTTC
TRBJ1-1 TRBV5-5 NA NA CASSLEGFSEAFF TGTGCCAGCAGCTTGGAGGGGTTCTCTGAAGCTTTCTTT
TRBJ1-1 TRBV24-1 NA NA CATMASQGLNTEAFF TGTGCCACCATGGCCTCTCAGGGGTTGAACACTGAAGCTTTCTTT
TRBJ1-1 TRBV15 NA NA CATSRSPGDTTEAFF TGTGCCACCAGCAGATCCCCAGGGGATACAACTGAAGCTTTCTTT
TRBJ1-1 TRBV6-5 NA NA CASNKNRVGVTEAFF TGTGCCAGCAACAAGAACAGGGTCGGGGTCACTGAAGCTTTCTTT
TRBJ1-1 TRBV7-6 NA NA CASARGRGMNTEAFF TGTGCCAGCGCTAGGGGACGGGGGATGAACACTGAAGCTTTCTTT
TRBJ1-5 TRBV30 NA TRBD1 CAWSPGTGLSNQPQHF TGTGCCTGGAGTCCAGGGACAGGGCTTAGCAATCAGCCCCAGCATTTT
TRBJ2-2 TRBV7-3 NA TRBD2 CASSLRPSGGFLGGTGELFF TGTGCCAGCAGCCTCCGACCTAGCGGGGGGTTTTTAGGAGGGACCGGGGAGCTGTTTTTT
TRBJ2-4 TRBV6-5 NA TRBD2 CASKGLKLNIQYF TGTGCCAGCAAGGGACTAAAACTAAACATTCAGTACTTC
TRBJ1-5 TRBV7-8 NA TRBD1 CASSALGTGNQPQHF TGTGCCAGCAGCGCCCTCGGGACAGGGAATCAGCCCCAGCATTTT
TRBJ2-7 TRBV3-1/TRBV3-2 NA NA CASSQVSGNEQYF TGTGCCAGCAGCCAAGTAAGCGGAAACGAGCAGTACTTC
TRBJ2-5 TRBV11-2 NA TRBD2 CASSPLGGWETQYF TGTGCCAGCAGCCCCCTGGGGGGGTGGGAGACCCAGTACTTC
TRBJ2-5 TRBV5-1 once TRBD2 CASSLSGGLYQETQYF TGCGCCAGCAGCTTGAGCGGGGGGCTGTACCAAGAGACCCAGTACTTC
TRBJ1-2 TRBV4-1 NA NA CASSQDATAGNYGYTF TGCGCCAGCAGCCAAGATGCGACGGCGGGGAACTATGGCTACACCTTC
TRBJ2-5 TRBV4-1 NA NA CASSQVPPQRRQETQYF TGCGCCAGCAGCCAAGTTCCCCCTCAAAGGCGGCAAGAGACCCAGTACTTC
TRBJ1-1 TRBV18 NA TRBD1 CASSLSRTGEATEAFF TGTGCCAGCTCACTCAGTCGGACAGGGGAGGCCACTGAAGCTTTCTTT
TRBJ1-2 TRBV5-1 NA NA CASSSAGVPNYGYTF TGCGCCAGCAGCTCAGCAGGGGTTCCTAACTATGGCTACACCTTC
TRBJ2-1 TRBV7-3 NA TRBD2 CASSLAGGSWDEQFF TGTGCCAGCTCCTTAGCGGGGGGGTCATGGGATGAGCAGTTCTTC
TRBJ1-2 TRBV15 NA NA CATSRDLTGYGYTF TGTGCCACCAGCAGAGACCTTACAGGGTATGGCTACACCTTC
TRBJ1-1 TRBV5-4 NA TRBD1 CASTPKRQGGTEAFF TGTGCCAGCACGCCCAAGAGACAGGGGGGGACTGAAGCTTTCTTT
TRBJ1-6 TRBV2 NA TRBD1 CASSGQGDYSPLHF TGTGCCAGCAGTGGACAGGGAGATTATTCACCCCTCCACTTT
TRBJ1-2 TRBV7-2 NA TRBD1 CASRDTGGAGYTF TGTGCCAGCAGAGATACAGGGGGAGCTGGCTACACCTTC
TRBJ1-1 TRBV2 NA NA CASSLKVNTEAFF TGTGCCAGCAGTCTAAAAGTGAACACTGAAGCTTTCTTT
TRBJ2-7 TRBV3-1/TRBV3-2 NA TRBD2 CASGRRGATNEQYF TGTGCCAGCGGCCGGCGGGGGGCGACTAACGAGCAGTACTTC
TRBJ1-1 TRBV28 NA NA CASSFSGGGFAEAFF TGTGCCAGCAGTTTTTCGGGAGGAGGATTCGCTGAAGCTTTCTTT
TRBJ2-6 TRBV25-1 NA TRBD1 CASRRDRGLAGANVLTF TGTGCCAGCAGAAGGGACAGGGGGCTGGCTGGGGCCAACGTCCTGACTTTC
TRBJ1-1 TRBV5-6 NA NA CASSSRVTGGAFF TGTGCCAGCAGCTCGCGGGTGACGGGAGGGGCTTTCTTT